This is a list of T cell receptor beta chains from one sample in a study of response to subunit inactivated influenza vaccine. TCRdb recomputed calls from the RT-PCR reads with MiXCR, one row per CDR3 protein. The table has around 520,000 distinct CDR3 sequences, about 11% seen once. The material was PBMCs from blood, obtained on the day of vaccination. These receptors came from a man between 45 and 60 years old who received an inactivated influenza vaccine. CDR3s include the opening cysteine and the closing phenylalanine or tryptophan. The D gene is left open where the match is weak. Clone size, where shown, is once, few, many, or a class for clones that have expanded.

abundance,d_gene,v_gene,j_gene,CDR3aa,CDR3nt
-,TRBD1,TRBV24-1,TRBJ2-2,CATSPTGLGTGELFF,TGTGCCACCAGTCCGACAGGGCTGGGGACCGGGGAGCTGTTTTTT
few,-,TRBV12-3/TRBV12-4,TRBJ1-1,CASTTTHGAAFF,TGTGCCAGCACCACGACCCATGGGGCAGCTTTCTTT
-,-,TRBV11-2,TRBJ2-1,CASSLFAQLARKYNEQFF,TGTGCCAGCAGCTTATTTGCCCAACTAGCCAGAAAATACAATGAGCAGTTCTTC
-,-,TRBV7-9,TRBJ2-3,CASNQLVRTDTQYF,TGTGCCAGCAATCAACTAGTTCGCACAGATACGCAGTATTTT
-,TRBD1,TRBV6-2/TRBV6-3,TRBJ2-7,CASSYSNRGRPSYEQYF,TGTGCCAGCAGTTACTCTAACAGGGGGAGGCCCTCCTACGAGCAGTACTTC
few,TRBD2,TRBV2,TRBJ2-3,CASSGREPSGTDTQYF,TGTGCCAGCAGTGGGCGGGAGCCGAGTGGCACAGATACGCAGTATTTT
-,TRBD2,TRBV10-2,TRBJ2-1,CASSETSGRGGNEQFF,TGCGCCAGCAGTGAGACTAGCGGGAGAGGCGGGAATGAGCAGTTCTTC
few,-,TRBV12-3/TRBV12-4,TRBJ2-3,CASSRDYTTDTQYF,TGTGCCAGCAGCCGAGACTACACTACAGATACGCAGTATTTT
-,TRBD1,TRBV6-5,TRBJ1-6,CASSFIRDSHNSPLHF,TGTGCCAGCAGTTTTATCCGGGACAGCCATAATTCACCCCTCCACTTT
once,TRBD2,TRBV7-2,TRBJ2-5,CASSFLAGRGETQYF,TGTGCCAGCAGCTTTCTAGCGGGGAGGGGGGAGACCCAGTACTTC
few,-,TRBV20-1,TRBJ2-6,CSARISGPSGANVLTF,TGCAGTGCTAGAATTAGCGGACCCTCTGGGGCCAACGTCCTGACTTTC
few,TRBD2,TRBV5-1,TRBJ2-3,CASSLDGTSGRGTRTDTQYF,TGCGCCAGCAGCTTGGATGGGACTAGCGGGAGAGGGACTCGCACAGATACGCAGTATTTT
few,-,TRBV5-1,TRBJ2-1,CASSLAPGGFNEQFF,TGCGCCAGCAGCTTGGCCCCAGGGGGGTTCAATGAGCAGTTCTTC
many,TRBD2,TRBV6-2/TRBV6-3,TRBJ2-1,CASSFLAGSYNEQFF,TGTGCCAGCAGTTTCCTAGCGGGCTCCTACAATGAGCAGTTCTTC
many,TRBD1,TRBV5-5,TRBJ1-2,CASSLGGTGGENYGYTF,TGTGCCAGCAGCTTGGGAGGGACAGGGGGCGAAAACTATGGCTACACCTTC
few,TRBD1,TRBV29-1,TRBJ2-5,CSGRQGSETQYF,TGCAGCGGCCGACAGGGTTCAGAGACCCAGTACTTC
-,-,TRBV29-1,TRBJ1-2,CSVEDFQGINYGYTF,TGCAGCGTTGAAGATTTTCAGGGAATTAACTATGGCTACACCTTC
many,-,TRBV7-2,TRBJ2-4,CASSPDRVQNIQYF,TGTGCCAGCAGCCCCGACAGAGTACAAAACATTCAGTACTTC
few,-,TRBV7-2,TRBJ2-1,CASSPTGFGRYNEQFF,TGTGCCAGCAGCCCAACGGGGTTTGGGAGATACAATGAGCAGTTCTTC
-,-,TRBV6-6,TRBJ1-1,CASSLPGPDEAFF,TGTGCCAGCAGCCTTCCGGGACCCGATGAAGCTTTCTTT
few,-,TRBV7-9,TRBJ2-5,CASSSRQTQETQYF,TGTGCCAGCAGCTCCAGACAGACTCAAGAGACCCAGTACTTC
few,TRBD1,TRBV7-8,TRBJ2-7,CASSLGWTGIYEQYF,TGTGCCAGCAGCTTAGGGTGGACAGGGATCTACGAGCAGTACTTC
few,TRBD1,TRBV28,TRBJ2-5,CASSSGQTEEYQETQYF,TGTGCCAGCAGTTCGGGACAGACAGAAGAGTACCAAGAGACCCAGTACTTC
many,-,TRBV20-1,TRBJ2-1,CSARKADSYNEQFF,TGCAGTGCTAGGAAAGCGGATTCCTACAATGAGCAGTTCTTC
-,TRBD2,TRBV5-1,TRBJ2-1,CASSSVLAGGFTYNEQFF,TGCGCCAGCAGCTCGGTACTAGCGGGAGGTTTCACCTACAATGAGCAGTTCTTC
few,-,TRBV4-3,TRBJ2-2,CASSQDTGAGELFF,TGCGCCAGCAGCCAAGATACCGGGGCCGGGGAGCTGTTTTTT
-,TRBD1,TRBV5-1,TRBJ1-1,CASSLSETGGTEAFF,TGCGCCAGCAGCTTAAGCGAGACAGGGGGCACTGAAGCTTTCTTT
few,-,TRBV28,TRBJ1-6,CASSFSGRFSPLHF,TGTGCCAGCAGTTTTTCAGGGAGGTTTTCACCCCTCCACTTT
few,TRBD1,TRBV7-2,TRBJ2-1,CASRGTGIYNEQFF,TGTGCCAGCAGAGGGACAGGGATATACAATGAGCAGTTCTTC
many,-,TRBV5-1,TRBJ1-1,CASSLSSQTEAFF,TGCGCCAGCAGCTTGTCGAGTCAGACTGAAGCTTTCTTT
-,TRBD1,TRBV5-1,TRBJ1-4,CASSFRDRGPEEKLFF,TGCGCCAGCAGCTTCCGGGACAGGGGGCCAGAAGAAAAACTGTTTTTT
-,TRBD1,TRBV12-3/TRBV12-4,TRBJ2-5,CASSLVRTGVETQYF,TGTGCCAGCAGTTTAGTTAGGACAGGGGTAGAGACCCAGTACTTC
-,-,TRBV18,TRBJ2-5,CASSSGGGRETQYF,TGTGCCAGCTCCTCCGGTGGGGGCCGGGAGACCCAGTACTTC
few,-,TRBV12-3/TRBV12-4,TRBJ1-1,CASSPGSGREAFF,TGTGCCAGCAGTCCCGGAAGTGGGAGGGAAGCTTTCTTT
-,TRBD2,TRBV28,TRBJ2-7,CASSFELAGGTYEQYF,TGTGCCAGCAGTTTTGAGCTAGCGGGAGGGACCTACGAGCAGTACTTC
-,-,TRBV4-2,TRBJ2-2,CASSQDRTWNTGELFF,TGTGCCAGCAGCCAAGATCGGACCTGGAACACCGGGGAGCTGTTTTTT
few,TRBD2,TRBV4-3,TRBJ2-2,CASSQGGLAGPNAGELFF,TGCGCCAGCAGCCAAGGGGGACTAGCGGGCCCGAACGCCGGGGAGCTGTTTTTT